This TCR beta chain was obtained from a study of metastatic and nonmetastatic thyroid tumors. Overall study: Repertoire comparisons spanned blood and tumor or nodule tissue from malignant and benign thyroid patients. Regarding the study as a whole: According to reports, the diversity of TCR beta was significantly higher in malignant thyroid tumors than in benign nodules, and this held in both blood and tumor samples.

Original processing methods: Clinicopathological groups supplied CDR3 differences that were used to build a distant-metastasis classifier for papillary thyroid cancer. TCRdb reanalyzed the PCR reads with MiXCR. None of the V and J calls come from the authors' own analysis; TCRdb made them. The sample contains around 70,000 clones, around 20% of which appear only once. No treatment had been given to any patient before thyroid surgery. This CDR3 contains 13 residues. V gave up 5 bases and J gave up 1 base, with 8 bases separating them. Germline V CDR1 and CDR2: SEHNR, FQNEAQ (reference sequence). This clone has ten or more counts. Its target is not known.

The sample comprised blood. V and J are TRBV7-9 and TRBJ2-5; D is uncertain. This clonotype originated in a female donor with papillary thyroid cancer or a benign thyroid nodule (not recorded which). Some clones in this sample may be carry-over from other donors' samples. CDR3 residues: CASSAPGQETQYF. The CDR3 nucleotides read TGTGCCAGCAGCGCCCCGGGCCAAGAGACCCAGTACTTC.